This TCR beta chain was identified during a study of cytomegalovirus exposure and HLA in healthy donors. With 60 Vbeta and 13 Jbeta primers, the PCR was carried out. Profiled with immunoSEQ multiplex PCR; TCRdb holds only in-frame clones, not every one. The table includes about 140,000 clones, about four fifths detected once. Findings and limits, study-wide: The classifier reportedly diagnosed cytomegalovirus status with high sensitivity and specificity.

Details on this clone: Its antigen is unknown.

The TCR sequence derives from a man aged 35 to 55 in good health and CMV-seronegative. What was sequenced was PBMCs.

The DNA for the CDR3 is TGTGCCAGCAGTACCCCGGGACTAGCGGGGGGAAATGAGCAGTTCTTC. Its translation: CASSTPGLAGGNEQFF. The V gene is TRBV2, the J gene TRBJ2-1, with 15 nucleotides matching TRBD2. J was trimmed by 7 bases and V by 5 bases; bases with no gene match: 6. The CDR3 length is 16 residues. CDR1 and CDR2 (germline): SNHLY, FYNNEI.